The text below deals with one T cell receptor (beta chain). Unique molecular identifiers were incorporated during preparation of the TCRbeta library. A single record per CDR3 protein comes from TCRdb applying MiXCR to the PCR reads. The table has 200,000 to 250,000 distinct CDR3 sequences, roughly 10% seen once. This specimen comes from a study of T-cell reconstitution after alpha-beta-depleted transplantation in children. V was clipped by 8 bases and J by 3 bases, with 10 bases between them. The CDR3 extends over 12 amino acids. The sequenced sample was PBMCs from the stem cell graft donor, obtained from the stem cell graft. The V gene is TRBV12-3 or TRBV12-4, the J gene TRBJ1-2; D is unclear. The TCR originated in a human donor who donated a stem cell graft to a child with acute lymphoblastic leukemia. The CDR3 loop reads CASRRSYYGYTF. CDR3 nucleotide sequence: TGTGCCAGCCGGAGGTCTTACTATGGCTACACCTTC.